This T cell receptor beta chain emerged from a study of T-cell memory formation after mild COVID-19. Broader study findings: SARS-CoV-2 specificity of second-wave clones peaking day 37 was unconfirmed. Contracting clones from day 15 to 85 showed balanced CD4/CD8; later expanders favored CD4+.

This CDR3 has 14 residues. Germline V lookup: CDR1 ENHRY, CDR2 SYGVKD. Unmatched junction bases numbered 4, after V lost 6 bases and J lost 6 bases. This clonotype showed up just a few times. Its antigen remains unidentified. TCRdb reanalysed the 5' RACE reads using MiXCR and keeps one entry per CDR3 protein. This table holds 550,000 to 700,000 distinct CDR3 sequences, roughly 17% found once. The clonotype comes from an adult woman who had mild COVID-19 (a few samples of this study predate the infection). Cell type and time point are not known. Sequencing was done on a sample of PBMCs or a T cell subset sorted from them (not recorded which). The chain is built from TRBV10-3 and TRBJ2-7; 14 bases are shared with TRBD2. CDR3 in DNA: TGTGCCATCAGAGGACTAGCGGGAGGTCCCGAGCAGTACTTC. This codes for CAIRGLAGGPEQYF.